The clone carrying this TCR beta chain has only a few counts. Trimming removed 2 bases at V and 6 bases at J, with 20 bases between. CDR3 size: 16 residues. The germline V gene encodes CDR1 MRHNA and CDR2 SNTAGT. Primers included in the PCR were 60 Vbeta and 13 Jbeta primers. TCRdb keeps only in-frame clones here, not all; method: immunoSEQ multiplex PCR. The repertoire has under 200,000 clones, about an eighth of them found once; the top ten carry 7.8%. The data were taken from a study of cytomegalovirus exposure and HLA in healthy donors. The receptor comes from a man aged 50-60 years in good health and CMV-seropositive. Sequenced input: PBMCs. The rearrangement links TRBV6-4 to TRBJ2-7; tentative D call: TRBD1 (7 bases). The DNA for the CDR3 is TGTGCCAGCAGTGACGCCGCGGGACAGCGCTATTGCGAGCAGTACGTC. This gives the protein CASSDAAGQRYCEQYV.